A single sample gave rise to the 17 T cell receptor beta chains below, sequenced in a study of blood T cell repertoires in COVID-19. TCRdb keeps only in-frame clones here, not all; method: immunoSEQ multiplex PCR. Among around 380,000 clones, over 75% were seen once, and the ten largest hold 1% to 1.5%. Sequenced sample: PBMCs or T cells enriched from blood (not recorded which). These receptors all come from a young man who had recovered from COVID-19.

This sequence joins TRBV7-9 and TRBJ2-3, with 9 bases that match TRBD1. CDR1 SEHNR and CDR2 FQNEAQ come from the germline V gene (reference sequence). V shed 5 bases and J 6 bases; nucleotides not matched to a gene: 12. This CDR3 spans 16 amino acids. The CDR3 nucleotides are TGTGCCAGCAGCCCGGGACAGGGTGGATATGTCGATACGCAGTATTTT. Translated, it gives CASSPGQGGYVDTQYF.

J is TRBJ1-2 and V is TRBV5-4; unclear D gene. CDR1 and CDR2 (germline): SGHNT, YYREEE (reference sequence). V shed 0 bases and J shed 7 bases, with 10 bases lying between them. This CDR3 is built from 13 residues. CDR3 protein: CASSLAQYPGYTF. The CDR3 nucleotides read TGTGCCAGCAGCTTGGCACAGTACCCTGGCTACACCTTC.

CDR3: CASSRGLAGANNEQFF. The CDR3 DNA follows: TGCGCCAGCAGTCGGGGACTAGCGGGGGCCAACAATGAGCAGTTCTTC. The rearrangement joins TRBV10-1 to TRBJ2-1; TRBD2 matches at 14 bases. Germline trimming cut 5 bases from V and 5 bases from J; bases unmatched to any gene: 5. CDR1 and CDR2 (germline): WNHNN, SYGVQD (reference sequence). The CDR3 totals 16 residues.

The DNA of the CDR3 is TGTGCCAGCAGCTTAGTACCCGTGGGAGGTGAAGCTTTCTTT. This sequence encodes CASSLVPVGGEAFF. The chain uses TRBV11-2 and TRBJ1-1; unclear D gene. V was cut by 1 base and J by 7 bases, with 13 bases left in between. Germline V gene sequence: CDR1 SGHAT, CDR2 FQNNGV. The CDR3 runs to 14 residues.

The V and J genes are TRBV5-1 and TRBJ2-7, with 8 bases that match TRBD1. The CDR3 is made up of 13 amino acids. Germline V gives CDR1 SGHRS, CDR2 YFSETQ. Trimming removed 2 bases from V and 6 bases from J; junction bases left unmatched: 4. CDR3 sequence reads: CASSFGQGGEQYF. DNA for the CDR3: TGCGCCAGCAGCTTTGGACAGGGCGGCGAGCAGTACTTC.

The chain is built from TRBV7-8 and TRBJ2-3; tentative D call: TRBD2 (5 bases). The CDR3 has 15 residues. CDR1 is SGHVS, CDR2 FQNEAQ, per germline. The V end was cut by 2 bases, the J end by 3 bases, with 12 bases between. The CDR3 coding sequence is TGTGCCAGCAGCTTACGACCCGGACTTACAGATACGCAGTATTTT. Protein sequence: CASSLRPGLTDTQYF.

The genes are TRBV11-3 and TRBJ2-7, with 8 nucleotides matching TRBD1. J was trimmed by 5 bases and V by 3 bases; bases with no gene match: 6. CDR1 SGHNT and CDR2 YENEEA come from the germline V gene. The CDR3 totals 14 residues. CDR3 protein: CASSFSPGGHEQYF. The CDR3 DNA sequence: TGTGCCAGCAGCTTTTCCCCAGGGGGCCACGAGCAGTACTTC. Filled out from reference TRBV11-3 and TRBJ2-7, the complete variable domain reads EAGVVQSPRYKIIEKKQPVAFWCNPISGHNTLYWYLQNLGQGPELLIRYENEEAVDDSQLPKDRFSAERLKGVDSTLKIQPAELGDSAVYLCASSFSPGGHEQYFGPGTRLTVT.

The chain carries TRBV18 and TRBJ1-4; D gene unclear. Trimming cost V 3 bases and J 8 bases, with 13 bases left between them. Germline V lookup: CDR1 KGHSH, CDR2 LQKENI. CDR3 length: 14 residues. The CDR3 reads CASSPGPGGEKLFF. CDR3 DNA sequence: TGTGCCAGCTCACCTGGGCCTGGCGGGGAAAAACTGTTTTTT.

V and J are TRBV18 and TRBJ2-7; TRBD1 matches at 10 bases. This CDR3 is 15 amino acids long. In germline, CDR1 is KGHSH, CDR2 LQKENI. V gave up 3 bases and J gave up 4 bases; unmatched junction bases: 6. The DNA for the CDR3 is TGTGCCAGCTCACCTCCCGGGACAGGGGTATACGAGCAGTACTTC. Residues: CASSPPGTGVYEQYF.

V is TRBV6-2 or TRBV6-3 and J is TRBJ1-1; TRBD1 matches at 10 bases. Germline CDR1 MNHEY, CDR2 SVGEGT. The V gene end was trimmed by 6 bases and the J gene end by 5 bases; junction bases not matched to a gene: 6. The CDR3 has 14 residues. The CDR3 sequence is CASSRGTGVTEAFF. Written as DNA, the CDR3 is TGTGCCAGCAGCCGGGGGACAGGGGTTACTGAAGCTTTCTTT.

This chain uses TRBV5-1 with TRBJ2-1, with 9 bases identical to TRBD2. J gave up 2 bases and V 0 bases, and 6 bases lay outside the gene matches. Germline loops: CDR1 SGHRS, CDR2 YFSETQ. The CDR3 sequence is 17 residues long. The CDR3 DNA follows: TGCGCCAGCAGCTTGGTTCCTAGCGGGGTTCCCTACAATGAGCAGTTCTTC. Translation: CASSLVPSGVPYNEQFF.

V is TRBV6-5 and J is TRBJ1-5; D not certain. The CDR3 sequence is 14 residues long. Per the germline V gene, CDR1 is MNHEY and CDR2 is SVGAGI. Trimming removed 10 bases from V and 7 bases from J, with 20 bases in between. In nucleotides, the CDR3 is TGTGCCACCAACCCAGCGGGTCCCGGCCAGCCCCAGCATTTT. As protein: CATNPAGPGQPQHF.

This clone occurred a few times. The chain links TRBV10-3 to TRBJ1-2, with 7 bases that match TRBD1. Germline trimming cut 3 bases from V and 7 bases from J; bases unmatched to any gene: 17. CDR3 length: 17 amino acids. CDR1 and CDR2 (germline): ENHRY, SYGVKD. In DNA, the CDR3 is TGTGCCATCAGTGATATCGACAGGGATTGGGTTAGGGGTGGCTACACCTTC. Amino acids: CAISDIDRDWVRGGYTF.

This clone was observed a single time. This chain connects TRBV7-8 to TRBJ2-5, with D perhaps TRBD2 (6 bases). The CDR3 has 12 amino acids. Germline V lookup: CDR1 SGHVS, CDR2 FQNEAQ. V was clipped by 5 bases and J by 5 bases, with 9 bases between them. DNA of the CDR3: TGTGCCAGCAGCAAGGCGGGGGAGACCCAGTACTTC. Translated: CASSKAGETQYF.

This clone was counted only a few times. V usage is TRBV6-5 and J usage is TRBJ2-7; D is perhaps TRBD1 (6 bases). This CDR3 comprises 14 residues. Germline CDR1 and CDR2: MNHEY and SVGAGI. V was cut by 4 bases and J by 2 bases, with 12 bases left in between. CDR3 residues: CASSCYRDTYEQYF. CDR3 nucleotide sequence: TGTGCCAGCAGTTGCTACAGGGATACCTACGAGCAGTACTTC.

The rearrangement joins TRBV7-8 to TRBJ2-7; 8 bases map to TRBD1. The CDR3 is made up of 13 amino acids. CDR1 and CDR2 from the germline V gene are SGHVS and FQNEAQ. V gave up 5 bases and J gave up 1 base; unmatched junction bases: 1. CDR3 in DNA: TGTGCCAGCAGCCGGACAGGGTCCTACGAGCAGTACTTC. This codes for CASSRTGSYEQYF.

The genes are TRBV5-1 and TRBJ1-6, with D perhaps matching TRBD1 (5 bases). Germline values: CDR1 SGHRS, CDR2 YFSETQ. This CDR3 is 15 amino acids long. The germline V and J ends were trimmed by 4 bases and 8 bases, with 16 bases remaining between them. CDR3 sequence reads: CASSPTGVVDSPLHF. The CDR3, as DNA: TGCGCCAGCAGCCCGACGGGGGTTGTGGATTCACCCCTCCACTTT. The whole variable domain, remainder taken from reference TRBV5-1 and TRBJ1-6, is KAGVTQTPRYLIKTRGQQVTLSCSPISGHRSVSWYQQTPGQGLQFLFEYFSETQRNKGNFPGRFSGRQFSNSRSEMNVSTLELGDSALYLCASSPTGVVDSPLHFGNGTRLTVT.